Below are 25 T cell receptor beta chains sequenced from a single sample in a study of T cell responses to AZD1222 COVID-19 vaccine. Data came from immunoSEQ multiplex PCR; TCRdb stores just in-frame clones and leaves some out. The table lists 60,000 to 100,000 clones, roughly 90% of them singletons, with roughly a quarter in the top ten. The specimen was peripheral blood, collected on day 0 of AZD1222 vaccination. The receptors here all came from an adult in good health.

This sequence joins TRBV28 and TRBJ1-1; a possible D gene is TRBD1 (6 bases). Deletions cut 6 bases from V and 5 bases from J, with 16 bases between. CDR1 and CDR2 from the germline V gene are MDHEN and SYDVKM. The CDR3 totals 14 residues. CDR3: CASRRLGGATEAFF. In DNA form, the CDR3 reads TGTGCCAGCAGACGGCTGGGGGGCGCTACTGAAGCTTTCTTT. Combining the CDR3 with reference TRBV28 and TRBJ1-1 gives the whole variable domain DVKVTQSSRYLVKRTGEKVFLECVQDMDHENMFWYRQDPGLGLRLIYFSYDVKMKEKGDIPEGYSVSREKKERFSLILESASTNQTSMYLCASRRLGGATEAFFGQGTRLTVV.

The V and J genes are TRBV23-1 and TRBJ1-1; tentative D call: TRBD1 (5 bases). TRBV23-1 is an ORF for which the function is uncertain. The ends were cut back, 6 bases at V and 1 base at J, with 12 bases in the middle. CDR3 length: 14 residues. CDR3 sequence (DNA): TGCGCCAGCAGCCAGACAGCAAAGAACACTGAAGCTTTCTTT. The encoded protein is CASSQTAKNTEAFF.

The chain recombines TRBV7-9 with TRBJ1-4; 7 positions agree with TRBD1. The CDR3 consists of 14 residues. Germline V gene sequence: CDR1 SEHNR, CDR2 FQNEAQ (reference sequence). The junction had 6 bases not matched to a gene; V was cut back by 3 bases and J by 8 bases. CDR3 loop: CASSLGTAGEKLFF. CDR3 nucleotide sequence: TGTGCCAGCAGCTTGGGGACAGCAGGGGAAAAACTGTTTTTT.

The chain employs TRBV28 and TRBJ1-5; the match to TRBD1 covers 7 bases. Germline V gene data show CDR1 as MDHEN and CDR2 as SYDVKM. The CDR3 contains 11 residues. Germline trimming cut 8 bases from V and 7 bases from J; bases unmatched to any gene: 2. CDR3 DNA: TGTGCCAGCCGCAGGGGGCAGCCCCAGCATTTT. Translation: CASRRGQPQHF.

The chain employs TRBV7-9 and TRBJ2-1; no reliable D call. CDR3 size: 12 residues. The V gene lost 3 bases and the J gene lost 6 bases, with 6 bases spanning the gap. Germline-derived CDR1 and CDR2 are SEHNR and FQNEAQ (reference sequence). The CDR3 region is CASSLNANEQFF. The CDR3 DNA sequence: TGTGCCAGCAGCTTGAACGCCAATGAGCAGTTCTTC.

V usage is TRBV29-1 and J usage is TRBJ1-1, with D perhaps matching TRBD1 (5 bases). Trimming removed 5 bases from V and 4 bases from J, with 14 bases in between. The CDR3 consists of 13 residues. Germline CDR1 is SQVTM and CDR2 is ANQGSEA. In nucleotides, the CDR3 is TGCAGCGTTCCAGGGAATAGGGGCACTGAAGCTTTCTTT. Amino acids: CSVPGNRGTEAFF. Full variable domain (rest looked up from reference TRBV29-1 and TRBJ1-1): SAVISQKPSRDICQRGTSLTIQCQVDSQVTMMFWYRQQPGQSLTLIATANQGSEATYESGFVIDKFPISRPNLTFSTLTVSNMSPEDSSIYLCSVPGNRGTEAFFGQGTRLTVV.

The rearrangement joins TRBV5-1 to TRBJ1-6; D not certain. There are 12 residues in the CDR3. The germline V and J ends were trimmed by 2 bases and 7 bases, with 4 bases remaining between them. Germline V gene data show CDR1 as SGHRS and CDR2 as YFSETQ. The CDR3 protein is CASSLENSPLHF. For the CDR3, the DNA is TGCGCCAGCAGCTTAGAAAATTCACCCCTCCACTTT.

V is TRBV18 and J is TRBJ2-7; possibly TRBD1 for D (7 bases). V was shortened by 6 bases and J by 5 bases, with 14 bases between the two germline ends. CDR3 length equals 13 residues. CDR1 and CDR2 from the germline V gene are KGHSH and LQKENI. CDR3 DNA sequence: TGTGCCAGCTCGCAGGACAGGAGGGACGAGCAGTACTTC. It translates to CASSQDRRDEQYF.

DNA for the CDR3: TGTGCCAGCAGCGCAAGGGGTCATGTGGACACCATATATTTT. Translating it yields CASSARGHVDTIYF. V is TRBV9 and J is TRBJ1-3; D might be TRBD1 (5 bases). V lost 3 bases and J lost 8, with 15 bases in between. The CDR3 totals 14 residues. Germline values: CDR1 SGDLS, CDR2 YYNGEE.

J is TRBJ2-1 and V is TRBV5-8; 7 positions match TRBD2. Germline trimming cut 9 bases from V and 0 bases from J; bases unmatched to any gene: 6. The CDR3 is 14 amino acids. Germline loops: CDR1 SGHTS, CDR2 YDEGEE. This CDR3 reads CATLRLASYNEQFF. The CDR3 nucleotides read TGTGCCACCCTCCGACTAGCCTCCTACAATGAGCAGTTCTTC. Together with reference TRBV5-8 and TRBJ2-1, the CDR3 gives the full variable domain: EAGVTQSPTHLIKTRGQQATLRCSPISGHTSVYWYQQALGLGLQFLLWYDEGEERNRGNFPPRFSGRQFPNYSSELNVNALELEDSALYLCATLRLASYNEQFFGPGTRLTVL.

V is TRBV7-9 and J is TRBJ1-2; 7 bases map to TRBD1. V gave up 2 bases and J gave up 4 bases; unmatched junction bases: 4. The CDR3 totals 14 residues. CDR1 and CDR2 from the germline V gene are SEHNR and FQNEAQ (reference sequence). CDR3 sequence (DNA): TGTGCCAGCAGCTTAAAGGGACAGCCCTATGGCTACACCTTC. Protein product: CASSLKGQPYGYTF.

The rearrangement links TRBV11-2 to TRBJ1-6; D not resolved. The CDR3 extends over 12 amino acids. Germline V gene data show CDR1 as SGHAT and CDR2 as FQNNGV. V was trimmed by 5 bases and J by 6 bases, leaving 5 bases between them. In nucleotides, the CDR3 is TGTGCCAGCAGCCGTATTAATTCACCCCTCCACTTT. Translating it yields CASSRINSPLHF.

This chain uses TRBV5-8 with TRBJ1-3; D remains ambiguous. Germline loops: CDR1 SGHTS, CDR2 YDEGEE. Deletions cut 0 bases from V and 7 bases from J, with 14 bases between. The CDR3 is 15 residues long. The CDR3 loop reads CASSLDVANANTIYF. CDR3 coding DNA: TGTGCCAGCAGCTTGGACGTCGCCAATGCGAACACCATATATTTT. Drawing the rest from reference TRBV5-8 and TRBJ1-3, the complete variable domain is EAGVTQSPTHLIKTRGQQATLRCSPISGHTSVYWYQQALGLGLQFLLWYDEGEERNRGNFPPRFSGRQFPNYSSELNVNALELEDSALYLCASSLDVANANTIYFGEGSWLTVV.

V and J are TRBV7-2 and TRBJ1-1, with D unclear. The CDR3 is made up of 13 amino acids. Germline CDR1 and CDR2: SGHTA and FQGNSA. The germline V and J ends were trimmed by 4 bases and 3 bases, with 9 bases remaining between them. The CDR3 DNA sequence: TGTGCCAGCAGCTACGGACGCTACACTGAAGCTTTCTTT. This codes for CASSYGRYTEAFF.

The rearrangement links TRBV7-2 to TRBJ1-3; the match to TRBD1 covers 7 bases. With 2 bases clipped from V and 4 bases from J, the junction kept 5 bases outside the gene matches. Germline V gene lookup returns CDR1 SGHTA and CDR2 FQGNSA. The CDR3 runs to 15 residues. The DNA of the CDR3 is TGTGCCAGCAGCTTAACGACAGGGCGCGGAAACACCATATATTTT. Protein product: CASSLTTGRGNTIYF.

The chain couples TRBV4-2 to TRBJ2-5, with D tentatively TRBD2 (6 bases). Germline loops: CDR1 LGHNA, CDR2 YNFKEQ. Trimming removed 1 base from V and 2 bases from J, with 14 bases in between. The length of the CDR3 is 16 residues. CDR3 coding DNA: TGTGCCAGCAGCCAAGCCGGGACTGTGATTCAAGAGACCCAGTACTTC. This sequence encodes CASSQAGTVIQETQYF.

This sequence joins TRBV6-5 and TRBJ1-1, with D hard to call. Per germline, CDR1 MNHEY and CDR2 SVGAGI. CDR3 size: 13 residues. Trimming left V 1 base short and J 4 bases short, with 7 bases between. The CDR3 DNA is TGTGCCAGCAGTTACTACGAAAGCACTGAAGCTTTCTTT. This codes for CASSYYESTEAFF.

V usage is TRBV10-3 and J usage is TRBJ2-2, with D possibly TRBD2 on 6 matching bases. This CDR3 is built from 16 residues. The germline V gene has CDR1 ENHRY and CDR2 SYGVKD. The V and J ends lost 0 bases and 2 bases respectively, with 10 bases between them. The CDR3, as DNA: TGTGCCATCAGTGAGTCAGGGACTGGTAACACCGGGGAGCTGTTTTTT. This sequence encodes CAISESGTGNTGELFF.

The chain is built from TRBV6-9 and TRBJ2-7, with 10 bases matching TRBD2. From germline, CDR1 is MNHGY and CDR2 SVAAGI. The CDR3 totals 16 residues. Trimming took 5 bases from V and 1 from J; bases not matched to a gene: 8. In nucleotides, the CDR3 is TGTGCCAGCAGTCCCCTTAGCGGGAGGATTTCCTACGAGCAGTACTTC. Translating gives CASSPLSGRISYEQYF.

The chain recombines TRBV27 with TRBJ2-3; no clear D. Trimming stripped 8 bases from V and 0 bases from J, with 9 bases between. The CDR3 totals 13 residues. CDR1 and CDR2 from the germline V gene are MNHEY and SMNVEV (reference sequence). The CDR3 sequence is CASGQTSTDTQYF. Here the CDR3 DNA reads TGTGCCAGCGGTCAGACTAGCACAGATACGCAGTATTTT.

J is TRBJ1-6 and V is TRBV6-5, with a possible D match to TRBD1 (6 bases). Trimming removed 10 bases from V and 5 bases from J, with 18 bases in between. The CDR3 runs 15 residues. Germline lookup yields CDR1 MNHEY and CDR2 SVGAGI. As DNA, the CDR3 is TGTGCCATCTCGGCCCTGGACAGAAATAATTCACCCCTCCACTTT. This encodes CAISALDRNNSPLHF.

V usage is TRBV11-1 and J usage is TRBJ1-4; no clear D gene. The V end was cut by 0 bases, the J end by 0 bases, with 8 bases between. The V gene's germline CDR1 is SGHAT and CDR2 FQDESV (reference sequence). CDR3 length equals 16 residues. CDR3 sequence: CASSLAGPSTNEKLFF. In DNA form, the CDR3 reads TGTGCCAGCAGCTTAGCAGGACCATCAACTAATGAAAAACTGTTTTTT.

This sequence joins TRBV11-2 and TRBJ1-2, with D perhaps matching TRBD1 (6 bases). Germline CDR1 and CDR2: SGHAT and FQNNGV. The CDR3 runs 17 residues. V dropped 5 bases and J dropped 4 bases, with 23 bases sitting between them. The CDR3: CASSPEGGQSLFYGYTF. CDR3 nucleotide sequence: TGTGCCAGCAGCCCCGAGGGGGGACAATCCTTGTTCTATGGCTACACCTTC.

This chain connects TRBV5-4 to TRBJ2-4, with D maybe TRBD1 (6 bases). CDR1 SGHNT and CDR2 YYREEE come from the germline V gene (reference sequence). Trimming removed 4 bases from V and 4 bases from J, with 15 bases in between. This CDR3 comprises 15 residues. CDR3 nucleotides: TGTGCCAGCAGCCAACCAGGGGTGCGGAAAAACATTCAGTACTTC. Its protein is CASSQPGVRKNIQYF.

This CDR3 reads CASSVEQGGSGETQYF. In DNA, the CDR3 is TGTGCCAGCAGCGTAGAACAGGGAGGGTCCGGGGAGACCCAGTACTTC. The rearrangement uses TRBV9 and TRBJ2-5, with TRBD2 as a possible D gene (7 bases). The V end was cut by 0 bases, the J end by 5 bases, with 17 bases between. Germline V CDR1 and CDR2: SGDLS, YYNGEE. This CDR3 comprises 16 residues.